A single sample is the source of the 23 T cell receptor beta chains below, sequenced in a study of shared clonotypes between healthy human individuals (TCRdb year 2020). Receptor libraries were prepared by the immunoSEQ multiplex PCR assay. Sourced from immuneACCESS, this table was stored by TCRdb with only in-frame sequences that have V and J called. A share of the clones is absent; for the studies checked, an unresolved V gene accounts for under half, and the remainder has no known explanation. Present in this sample are more than 2 million clones, roughly 95% of which were seen just once. Roughly 0.13% of the sample comes from the top ten. Sequencing was carried out using naive CD4+ T cells sorted from blood. The cell subset or site label, read with the paper, signifies: CD45RA+ positively selected. These TCRs come from a man younger than 35 in good health.

The rearrangement uses TRBV7-8 and TRBJ1-1; possibly TRBD1 for D (5 bases). CDR1 is SGHVS and CDR2 is FQNEAQ in the germline V gene. The CDR3 sequence is 14 residues long. Trimming shortened V by 5 bases and J by 6 bases, and 16 bases separated the two germline ends. In DNA, the CDR3 is TGTGCCAGCAGCCATACAGGACCCGTCGCTGAAGCTTTCTTT. This encodes CASSHTGPVAEAFF.

As to this clone: Other DNA sequences in the same sample also yield this CDR3. V usage is TRBV18 and J usage is TRBJ1-3; 9 bases match TRBD1. V lost 6 bases and J lost 0; bases outside the gene matches: 3. From germline, CDR1 is KGHSH and CDR2 LQKENI. This CDR3 region has 15 residues. CDR3 DNA sequence: TGTGCCAGCTCCCCGGGACAGGGCTCTGGAAACACCATATATTTT. It translates to CASSPGQGSGNTIYF. Drawing the rest from reference TRBV18 and TRBJ1-3, the complete variable domain is NAGVMQNPRHLVRRRGQEARLRCSPMKGHSHVYWYRQLPEEGLKFMVYLQKENIIDESGMPKERFSAEFPKEGPSILRIQQVVRGDSAAYFCASSPGQGSGNTIYFGEGSWLTVV.

Only one count was recorded for this clone. The V and J genes are TRBV6-5 and TRBJ2-7; TRBD2 matches 7 bases. Germline V CDR1 and CDR2: MNHEY, SVGAGI. The CDR3 is made up of 14 amino acids. V dropped 6 bases and J dropped 3; count of bases not matched to a gene: 8. CDR3 in DNA: TGTGCCAGCAGGGGGAGGGCAGCATACTACGAGCAGTACTTC. This gives the protein CASRGRAAYYEQYF.

In DNA, the CDR3 is TGCGCCAGCAGCTTGGGTGGGAAGGTCCAAGAGACCCAGTACTTC. Translation: CASSLGGKVQETQYF. This chain joins TRBV5-1 and TRBJ2-5; D not certain. V shed 0 bases and J shed 1 base, with 10 bases lying between them. The CDR3 totals 15 residues. Germline V CDR1 and CDR2: SGHRS, YFSETQ.

The chain couples TRBV5-6 to TRBJ2-5; D may be TRBD2 (5 bases). The CDR3 spans 13 residues. The germline gives CDR1 SGHDT, CDR2 YYEEEE. Trimming removed 3 bases at V and 5 bases at J, with 11 bases between. CDR3 residues: CASSSDQRETQYF. CDR3 DNA: TGTGCCAGCAGCTCAGACCAGCGGGAGACCCAGTACTTC.

V and J are TRBV5-4 and TRBJ2-1; TRBD1 aligns across 8 bases. V lost 2 bases, J lost 6 bases, and 4 bases stayed unmatched. The germline V gene has CDR1 SGHNT and CDR2 YYREEE (reference sequence). CDR3 length: 14 residues. DNA for the CDR3: TGTGCCAGCAGCTTAGACAGGGGCGGCAATGAGCAGTTCTTC. This gives the protein CASSLDRGGNEQFF.

The chain employs TRBV7-9 and TRBJ2-5; TRBD2 might be the D (6 bases). The CDR3 contains 13 residues. Germline CDR1 reads SEHNR; CDR2 reads FQNEAQ (reference sequence). V gave up 5 bases and J gave up 5 bases, with 12 bases separating them. CDR3 in DNA: TGTGCCAGCAGCGCCGGGACTTGGGAGACCCAGTACTTC. Its translation: CASSAGTWETQYF.

The CDR3 protein is CASSQDRGFEQYF. In DNA form, the CDR3 reads TGCGCCAGCAGCCAAGATCGGGGGTTCGAGCAGTACTTC. The chain uses TRBV4-1 and TRBJ2-7; perhaps TRBD2 as D (6 bases). The ends were cut back, 0 bases at V and 6 bases at J, with 9 bases in the middle. The CDR3 contains 13 residues. Per germline, CDR1 MGHRA and CDR2 YSYEKL.

This chain connects TRBV5-4 to TRBJ2-2; 9 bases are a match to TRBD1. CDR1 and CDR2 (germline): SGHNT, YYREEE (reference sequence). Trimming took 4 bases from V and 5 from J; bases not matched to a gene: 6. This CDR3 is built from 15 residues. The DNA of the CDR3 is TGTGCCAGCAGCCTGCGACAGGGGGAGACCGGGGAGCTGTTTTTT. Protein sequence: CASSLRQGETGELFF.

The chain couples TRBV19 to TRBJ2-2; 10 positions agree with TRBD1. Trimming removed 7 bases from V and 5 bases from J; junction bases left unmatched: 4. The germline CDR1 and CDR2 sequences are LNHDA and SQIVND (reference sequence). This CDR3 has 14 residues. CDR3 nucleotides: TGTGCCAGTAATCCGGGACAGGGGACCGGGGAGCTGTTTTTT. Protein: CASNPGQGTGELFF.

The V and J genes are TRBV19 and TRBJ2-4, with D maybe TRBD2 (6 bases). The CDR3 totals 13 residues. Germline CDR1 LNHDA, CDR2 SQIVND (reference sequence). V shed 6 bases and J shed 8 bases, with 14 bases lying between them. The CDR3 region has the DNA TGTGCCAGTAGCCAACTAGCATTGGACATTCAGTACTTC. This gives the protein CASSQLALDIQYF. Full variable domain (outside the CDR3, taken from reference TRBV19 and TRBJ2-4): DGGITQSPKYLFRKEGQNVTLSCEQNLNHDAMYWYRQDPGQGLRLIYYSQIVNDFQKGDIAEGYSVSREKKESFPLTVTSAQKNPTAFYLCASSQLALDIQYFGAGTRLSVL.

The chain couples TRBV19 to TRBJ2-7; perhaps TRBD2 as D (5 bases). V lost 6 bases to trimming and J lost 2 bases, with 14 bases between them. The CDR3 consists of 14 residues. CDR1 and CDR2 from the germline V gene are LNHDA and SQIVND (reference sequence). The CDR3 sequence is CASRQPGKTYEQYF. Here the CDR3 DNA reads TGTGCCAGTAGACAACCGGGGAAGACCTACGAGCAGTACTTC.

The chain couples TRBV4-3 to TRBJ2-7, with D hard to call. Per germline, CDR1 LGHNA and CDR2 YSLEER. The CDR3 has 15 residues. The V end was cut by 1 base, the J end by 3 bases, with 13 bases between. The CDR3 DNA is TGCGCCAGCAGCCAAGTCCCCACAACGGACTACGAGCAGTACTTC. It encodes CASSQVPTTDYEQYF.

This chain joins TRBV5-1 and TRBJ2-7, with D uncertain. The germline V gene has CDR1 SGHRS and CDR2 YFSETQ. The CDR3 sequence is 13 residues long. V lost 4 bases to trimming and J lost 6 bases, with 14 bases between them. The CDR3 loop reads CASSPGVSGEQYF. As DNA, the CDR3 is TGCGCCAGCAGCCCAGGAGTATCGGGCGAGCAGTACTTC. The entire variable domain, with the rest obtained from reference TRBV5-1 and TRBJ2-7, is as follows: KAGVTQTPRYLIKTRGQQVTLSCSPISGHRSVSWYQQTPGQGLQFLFEYFSETQRNKGNFPGRFSGRQFSNSRSEMNVSTLELGDSALYLCASSPGVSGEQYFGPGTRLTVT.

This chain joins TRBV7-2 and TRBJ2-7; D may be TRBD2 (6 bases). This CDR3 is 16 amino acids long. V was clipped by 1 base and J by 3 bases, with 16 bases between them. Per the germline V gene, CDR1 is SGHTA and CDR2 is FQGNSA. CDR3 sequence: CASSLDRVSGHYEQYF. The CDR3 DNA reads TGTGCCAGCAGCTTAGATCGAGTTAGCGGACACTACGAGCAGTACTTC.

The chain uses TRBV6-1 and TRBJ1-3; D is undetermined. In germline, CDR1 is MNHNS, CDR2 SASEGT. Trimming took off 3 bases at V and 1 base at J, with 13 bases between the two ends. This CDR3 comprises 16 residues. In DNA form, the CDR3 reads TGTGCCAGCAGTGAGAAGTTACGAGGGTCTGGAAACACCATATATTTT. Translating it yields CASSEKLRGSGNTIYF.

The chain employs TRBV7-2 and TRBJ2-3; a weak D match, TRBD2 (7 bases). Per germline, CDR1 SGHTA and CDR2 FQGNSA. The CDR3 extends over 16 amino acids. V lost 4 bases and J lost 2, with 16 bases in between. CDR3 DNA: TGTGCCAGCAGCTCCCCGCGCGGGGGCCCCACAGATACGCAGTATTTT. Translated: CASSSPRGGPTDTQYF.

As for this clone: This specimen includes other DNA sequences encoding the same CDR3. The chain combines TRBV5-1 with TRBJ2-3; 10 positions match TRBD1. The CDR3 covers 15 residues. CDR1 is SGHRS, CDR2 YFSETQ, per germline. Trimming took 0 bases from V and 3 from J; bases not matched to a gene: 1. CDR3 coding DNA: TGCGCCAGCAGCTTGGTGGGACAGGGGACAGATACGCAGTATTTT. Encoded protein: CASSLVGQGTDTQYF. Full variable domain (remainder filled in from reference TRBV5-1 and TRBJ2-3): KAGVTQTPRYLIKTRGQQVTLSCSPISGHRSVSWYQQTPGQGLQFLFEYFSETQRNKGNFPGRFSGRQFSNSRSEMNVSTLELGDSALYLCASSLVGQGTDTQYFGPGTRLTVL.

On this clone: This specimen includes other DNA sequences encoding the same CDR3. The chain carries TRBV28 and TRBJ1-2, with no clear D. CDR3 length: 12 amino acids. V lost 2 bases to trimming and J lost 4 bases, with 5 bases between them. Germline CDR1 and CDR2: MDHEN and SYDVKM. CDR3 DNA sequence: TGTGCCAGCAGTTTAAAAGTCTATGGCTACACCTTC. Translated: CASSLKVYGYTF.

The chain combines TRBV28 with TRBJ2-2; D ambiguous. Per the germline V gene, CDR1 is MDHEN and CDR2 is SYDVKM. This CDR3 region has 12 residues. Trimming shortened V by 3 bases and J by 7 bases, and 6 bases separated the two germline ends. The CDR3 is CASSFYYGELFF. The CDR3 nucleotides are TGTGCCAGCAGTTTTTATTACGGGGAGCTGTTTTTT.

The chain uses TRBV20-1 and TRBJ2-3; no definite D call. The CDR3 loop spans 10 amino acids. Germline V gene sequence: CDR1 DFQATT, CDR2 SNEGSKA (reference sequence). Between the trimmed V and J ends, which lost 6 bases and 4 bases, there was a span of 5 bases. This CDR3 is CSADPDTQYF. CDR3 nucleotides: TGCAGTGCCGACCCAGATACGCAGTATTTT.

The gene calls are TRBV7-6 and TRBJ2-1; 10 bases fit TRBD2. CDR1 and CDR2 from the germline V gene are SGHVS and FNYEAQ. There are 15 residues in the CDR3. V shed 0 bases and J 6 bases; nucleotides not matched to a gene: 2. CDR3 DNA sequence: TGTGCCAGCAGCTTAGCGGCTAGCGGGAGCAATGAGCAGTTCTTC. This encodes CASSLAASGSNEQFF.

The chain employs TRBV18 and TRBJ2-7, with 8 bases lining up with TRBD2. V shed 5 bases and J 6 bases; nucleotides not matched to a gene: 9. The CDR3 runs 14 residues. Germline-derived CDR1 and CDR2 are KGHSH and LQKENI. The CDR3 nucleotides are TGTGCCAGCTCATCGAACGGACTAGCCTCCGAGCAGTACTTC. Amino acid sequence: CASSSNGLASEQYF.